This T cell receptor (beta chain) was found in a study of blood T cell repertoires in COVID-19 (dated by TCRdb to 2020 to 2021). Notes on the research overall: The collaborator samples originated in the United States, Italy and Spain and spanned the acute and convalescent phases of COVID-19. The prospective study material was composed of cDNA or gDNA derived from T cells, B-cell-depleted T cells, or PBMCs. Deeply sampled blood TCRbeta repertoires from subjects exposed to, actively infected with, or recovered from COVID-19 were included in the dataset. A freely available public database, intended as a resource for researchers studying the immune response to SARS-CoV-2, is where the repertoires were released. Samples were obtained from the ongoing ImmuneRACE study (first 160 participants) and from about 1,300 subjects provided by 6 global collaborators. Sample metadata almost always included a de-identified subject ID, COVID-19 status, age in years and sex. HLA class I and class II types, where available, came from metadata supplied by the sample provider rather than from assay-based typing.

CDR1 SGHNT and CDR2 YYREEE were looked up in the germline V gene (reference sequence). Between the V and J ends, shortened by 4 bases and 9 bases respectively, the junction contains 17 bases. The CDR3 covers 14 residues, taking in both the cysteine and the phenylalanine. The only DNA kept is the CDR3, 42 bases in frame from the first base. Notes on this clone: Its specific antigen is unknown. No quality values exist for individual bases; no much larger clone is one base distant.

Collaborating institutions collected whole blood in K2EDTA tubes following their own protocols. For TCRbeta analysis, collaborators shipped samples as frozen whole blood, isolated PBMCs, or DNA extracted from either of those sample types. General study outcomes and caveats: Clinical and demographic metadata were provided uncurated, with the amount varying by source and participant.

The immunoSEQ Assay, a bias-controlled multiplex PCR, was used to amplify TCRbeta CDR3 regions from genomic DNA. Regarding the original processing steps: Nucleated cell counts per sample were estimated from amplification of reference gene primers within the assay. To quantify the absolute abundance of each unique TCRbeta CDR3 rearrangement, sequence reads were collapsed and filtered. For each sample, productive Simpson clonality was calculated as the square root of Simpson's diversity index across productive rearrangements. Sourced from immuneACCESS, this table was stored by TCRdb with only in-frame sequences that have V and J called. A share of the clones is absent; for the studies checked, an unresolved V gene accounts for under half, and the remainder has no known explanation. V and J calls and clone size are copied from that table; D and trimming were computed from the DNA. Here the sample has about 12,000 clones; approximately 80% occur a single time. The ten largest clones take up around 45% of the sample.

The V gene is TRBV5-4 and the J gene is TRBJ2-1, with a tentative D gene TRBD1 over 6 matching bases. This receptor was taken from a man older than 75 with acute or convalescent COVID-19. Sequencing was carried out using peripheral blood. The nucleotide sequence is given as TGTGCCAGCAGCCCGCGGACGGTGACAGGTGAGCAGTTCTTC. It codes for CASSPRTVTGEQFF.